Listed here are 5 T cell receptor beta chains from one sample, sequenced in a study of blood T cell repertoires in COVID-19. The method was immunoSEQ multiplex PCR; TCRdb's version includes in-frame clones alone and lacks a portion of them. The sample lists a few hundred thousand clones, more than 75% seen once, with 1.2% in the top ten. Sequencing was carried out using PBMCs or T cells enriched from blood (not recorded which). The source of these receptors is a woman younger than 30 who had recovered from COVID-19.

The chain uses TRBV2 and TRBJ1-1; TRBD1 aligns across 9 bases. V shed 2 bases, J shed 5 bases, and the junction held 3 bases outside the gene matches. The CDR3 has 14 residues. The germline gives CDR1 SNHLY, CDR2 FYNNEI. In DNA form, the CDR3 reads TGTGCCAGCAGTGAATGGACAGGGGAAACTGAAGCTTTCTTT. Translating gives CASSEWTGETEAFF. Filled out from reference TRBV2 and TRBJ1-1, the complete variable domain reads EPEVTQTPSHQVTQMGQEVILRCVPISNHLYFYWYRQILGQKVEFLVSFYNNEISEKSEIFDDQFSVERPDGSNFTLKIRSTKLEDSAMYFCASSEWTGETEAFFGQGTRLTVV.

This clone was found once. The V and J genes are TRBV6-5 and TRBJ1-4, with unresolved D. There are 15 residues in the CDR3. Trimming took off 0 bases at V and 4 bases at J, with 9 bases between the two ends. Germline CDR1 is MNHEY and CDR2 is SVGAGI. The DNA of the CDR3 is TGTGCCAGCAGTTACTCGAACAGATGTAATGAAAAACTGTTTTTT. Protein sequence: CASSYSNRCNEKLFF.

The rearrangement joins TRBV6-5 to TRBJ1-6; tentative D call: TRBD1 (5 bases). The CDR3 extends over 14 amino acids. CDR1 is MNHEY and CDR2 is SVGAGI in the germline V gene. V lost 2 bases to trimming and J lost 9 bases, with 11 bases between them. The CDR3 loop reads CASSYAGSGSPLHF. The CDR3 bases are TGTGCCAGCAGTTACGCAGGGTCAGGTTCACCCCTCCACTTT.

The chain carries TRBV18 and TRBJ1-1; TRBD1 matches 7 bases. The CDR3 runs 15 residues. V lost 6 bases to trimming and J lost 1 base; unmatched junction nucleotides: 8. Looked up from germline, CDR1 is KGHSH and CDR2 is LQKENI. Here the CDR3 DNA reads TGTGCCAGCTCTCTAACAGGGGAGGCGAACACTGAAGCTTTCTTT. Translating gives CASSLTGEANTEAFF.

J is TRBJ2-7 and V is TRBV5-1; possibly TRBD1 for D (7 bases). Between the trimmed V and J ends, which lost 6 bases and 7 bases, there was a span of 20 bases. The germline V gene has CDR1 SGHRS and CDR2 YFSETQ. The CDR3 is 14 amino acids. In DNA form, the CDR3 reads TGCGCCAGCACTCCGACAGGGACCGCGGGGGAGCAGTACTTC. Amino acids: CASTPTGTAGEQYF.